This entry lists 5 T cell receptor beta chains sequenced from one sample in a study of blood T cell repertoires in COVID-19. Only in-frame clones appear in the TCRdb table, and some are missing; sequencing was by immunoSEQ multiplex PCR. The sample records approximately 110,000 clones, about 94% being singletons. Material: peripheral blood. The receptors originated from a middle-aged man with COVID-19, enrolled during active disease.

This clone occurred a few times. The V call is TRBV19, the J call TRBJ1-5, with D perhaps matching TRBD1 (5 bases). Trimming took off 8 bases at V and 0 bases at J, with 8 bases between the two ends. The CDR3 contains 13 residues. From germline, CDR1 is LNHDA and CDR2 SQIVND (reference sequence). The CDR3 DNA follows: TGTGCCAGTGGGGCCGATAGCAATCAGCCCCAGCATTTT. Translating it yields CASGADSNQPQHF.

The sample holds one count of this clone. The genes are TRBV2 and TRBJ2-1, with 7 bases that match TRBD2. The V gene end was trimmed by 4 bases and the J gene end by 9 bases; junction bases not matched to a gene: 15. CDR3 length equals 16 residues. CDR1 and CDR2 from the germline V gene are SNHLY and FYNNEI. The CDR3 sequence: CASSGSPVTWGGEQFF. CDR3 sequence (DNA): TGTGCCAGCAGTGGGTCCCCGGTGACCTGGGGGGGTGAGCAGTTCTTC.

This chain connects TRBV9 to TRBJ2-1; D perhaps matches TRBD2 (6 bases). Germline lookup yields CDR1 SGDLS and CDR2 YYNGEE. The CDR3 is 16 residues long. V lost 1 base to trimming and J lost 5 bases, with 16 bases between them. CDR3 bases: TGTGCCAGCAGCGTACTCGGGAGTCCTCTGGACAATGAGCAGTTCTTC. It codes for CASSVLGSPLDNEQFF.

This clone was observed a handful of times. This sequence joins TRBV6-1 and TRBJ2-7, with TRBD2 matching 16 bases. The trim removed 4 bases at V and 5 bases at J, leaving 8 bases unmatched. This CDR3 spans 17 amino acids. In germline, CDR1 is MNHNS, CDR2 SASEGT. As DNA, the CDR3 is TGTGCCAGCAGTGGGGGACTAGCGGGAGGGCCATCTGACGAGCAGTACTTC. Protein product: CASSGGLAGGPSDEQYF.

The CDR3 region is CASRATSTDTQYF. In nucleotides, the CDR3 is TGTGCCAGCAGGGCGACTAGCACAGATACGCAGTATTTT. The chain couples TRBV2 to TRBJ2-3; D is ambiguous. The CDR3 spans 13 residues. Germline CDR1 SNHLY, CDR2 FYNNEI. The ends were cut back, 6 bases at V and 0 bases at J, with 7 bases in the middle.